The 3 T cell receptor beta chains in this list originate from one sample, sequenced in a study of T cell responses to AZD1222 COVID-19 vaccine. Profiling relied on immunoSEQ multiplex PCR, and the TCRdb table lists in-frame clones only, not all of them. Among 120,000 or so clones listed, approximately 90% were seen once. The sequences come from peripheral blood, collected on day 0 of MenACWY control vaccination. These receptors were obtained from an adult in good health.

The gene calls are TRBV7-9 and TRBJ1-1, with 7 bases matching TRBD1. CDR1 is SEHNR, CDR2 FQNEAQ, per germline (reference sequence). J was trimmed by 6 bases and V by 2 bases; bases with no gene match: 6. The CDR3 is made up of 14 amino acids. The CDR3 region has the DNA TGTGCCAGCAGCTTAATTAAGGGGGCATCTGAAGCTTTCTTT. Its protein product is CASSLIKGASEAFF.

Here the CDR3 reads CASTGIGGPYNEQFF. DNA for the CDR3: TGTGCCAGCACAGGGATAGGGGGCCCATACAATGAGCAGTTCTTC. The chain uses TRBV7-6 and TRBJ2-1; the match to TRBD1 covers 7 bases. The CDR3 extends over 15 amino acids. Germline V gene lookup returns CDR1 SGHVS and CDR2 FNYEAQ. The V segment lost 7 bases and the J segment 4 bases; nucleotides outside the gene matches: 10.

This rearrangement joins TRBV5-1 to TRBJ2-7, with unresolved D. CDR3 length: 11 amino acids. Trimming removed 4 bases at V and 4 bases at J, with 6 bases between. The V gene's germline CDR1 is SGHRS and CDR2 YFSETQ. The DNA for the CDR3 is TGCGCCAGCAGCAACTCTTACGAGCAGTACTTC. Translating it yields CASSNSYEQYF.